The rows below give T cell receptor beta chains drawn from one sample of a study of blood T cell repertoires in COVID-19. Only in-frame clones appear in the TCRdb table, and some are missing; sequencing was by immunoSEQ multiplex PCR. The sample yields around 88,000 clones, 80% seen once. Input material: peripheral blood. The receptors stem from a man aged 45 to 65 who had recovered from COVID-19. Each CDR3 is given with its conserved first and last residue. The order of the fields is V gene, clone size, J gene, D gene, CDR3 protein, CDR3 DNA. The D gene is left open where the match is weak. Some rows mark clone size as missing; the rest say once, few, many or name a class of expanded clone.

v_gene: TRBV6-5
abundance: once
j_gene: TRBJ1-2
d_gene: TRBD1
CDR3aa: CASSRDRGSGGYTF
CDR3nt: TGTGCCAGCAGTCGGGACAGGGGTTCGGGTGGCTACACCTTC

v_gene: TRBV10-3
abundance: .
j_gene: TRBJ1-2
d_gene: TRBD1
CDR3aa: CAISESGTGVAEGYTF
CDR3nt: TGTGCCATCAGTGAGTCCGGGACAGGGGTTGCGGAAGGCTACACCTTC

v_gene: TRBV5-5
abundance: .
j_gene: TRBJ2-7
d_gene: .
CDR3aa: CASSLGMTSAYEQYF
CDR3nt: TGTGCCAGCAGCTTGGGAATGACCAGCGCCTACGAGCAGTACTTC

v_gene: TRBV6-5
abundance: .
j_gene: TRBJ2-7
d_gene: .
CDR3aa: CASSFTPGSGYEQYF
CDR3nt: TGTGCCAGCAGTTTCACACCGGGGTCGGGTTACGAGCAGTACTTC

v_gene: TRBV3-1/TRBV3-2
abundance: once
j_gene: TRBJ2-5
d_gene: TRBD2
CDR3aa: CASSQGLAGEETQYF
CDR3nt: TGTGCCAGCAGCCAGGGACTAGCGGGAGAAGAGACCCAGTACTTC

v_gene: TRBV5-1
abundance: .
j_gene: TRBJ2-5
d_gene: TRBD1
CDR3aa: CASSLTGVSQETQYF
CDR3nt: TGCGCCAGCAGCTTGACAGGGGTCAGCCAAGAGACCCAGTACTTC

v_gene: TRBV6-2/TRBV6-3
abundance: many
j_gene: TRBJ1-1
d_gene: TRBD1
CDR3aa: CASSYGQGLLTTEAFF
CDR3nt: TGTGCCAGCAGTTATGGACAGGGCCTTTTGACCACTGAAGCTTTCTTT

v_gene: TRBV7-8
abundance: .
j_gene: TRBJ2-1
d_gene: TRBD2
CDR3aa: CASSFRRLAGGRNEQFF
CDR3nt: TGTGCCAGCAGCTTCCGAAGACTAGCGGGAGGAAGGAATGAGCAGTTCTTC

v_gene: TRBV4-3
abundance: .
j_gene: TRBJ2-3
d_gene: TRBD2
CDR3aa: CASSRRLANTDTQYF
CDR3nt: TGCGCCAGCAGCCGGAGACTAGCAAACACAGATACGCAGTATTTT

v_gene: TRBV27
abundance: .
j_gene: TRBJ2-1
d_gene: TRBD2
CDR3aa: CASSLNPGLGPHSYNEQFF
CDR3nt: TGTGCCAGCAGTCTCAATCCGGGACTAGGACCGCACTCCTACAATGAGCAGTTCTTC

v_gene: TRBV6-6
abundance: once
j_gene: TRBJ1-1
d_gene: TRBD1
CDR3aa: CASSYGQAEAFF
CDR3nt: TGTGCCAGCAGTTACGGACAGGCTGAAGCTTTCTTT

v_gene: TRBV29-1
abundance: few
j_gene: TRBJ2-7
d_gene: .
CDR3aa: CSVEAQGFGEYEQYF
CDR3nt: TGCAGCGTTGAAGCTCAGGGGTTTGGGGAATACGAGCAGTACTTC

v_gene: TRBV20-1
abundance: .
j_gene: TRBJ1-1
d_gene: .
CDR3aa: CTVRGMTEAFF
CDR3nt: TGCACCGTTAGGGGGATGACTGAAGCTTTCTTT

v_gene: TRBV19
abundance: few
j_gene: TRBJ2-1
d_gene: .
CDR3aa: CASSLQGSSYNEQFF
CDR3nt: TGTGCCAGTAGTCTCCAGGGGAGCTCCTACAATGAGCAGTTCTTC

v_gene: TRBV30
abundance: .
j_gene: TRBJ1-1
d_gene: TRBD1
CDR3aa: CAWSADRGTEAFF
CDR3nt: TGTGCCTGGAGCGCAGACAGGGGGACTGAAGCTTTCTTT

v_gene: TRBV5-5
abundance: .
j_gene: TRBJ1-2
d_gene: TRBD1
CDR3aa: CASIRDRGRDYGYTF
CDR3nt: TGTGCCAGCATCAGAGACAGGGGGCGCGACTATGGCTACACCTTC